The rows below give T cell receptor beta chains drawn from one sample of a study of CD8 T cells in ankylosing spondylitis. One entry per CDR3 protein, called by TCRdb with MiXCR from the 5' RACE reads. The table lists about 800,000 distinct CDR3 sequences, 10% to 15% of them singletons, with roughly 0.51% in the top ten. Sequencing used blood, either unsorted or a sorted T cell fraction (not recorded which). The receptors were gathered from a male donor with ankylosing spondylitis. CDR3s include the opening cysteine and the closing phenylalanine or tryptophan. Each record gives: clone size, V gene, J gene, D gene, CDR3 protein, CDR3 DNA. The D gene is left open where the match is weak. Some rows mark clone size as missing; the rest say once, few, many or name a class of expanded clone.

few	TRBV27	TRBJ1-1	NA	CASNGWGNTEAFF	TGTGCCAGCAACGGTTGGGGGAACACTGAAGCTTTCTTT
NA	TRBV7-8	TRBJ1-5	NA	CASSLDRGPQHF	TGTGCCAGCAGCTTAGACCGAGGGCCCCAGCATTTT
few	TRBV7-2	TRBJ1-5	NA	CASSLADRIGQPQHF	TGTGCCAGCAGCTTAGCGGACAGAATAGGGCAGCCCCAGCATTTT
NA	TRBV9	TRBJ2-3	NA	CASSVGNSAFTDTQYF	TGTGCCAGCAGCGTAGGCAATAGCGCCTTCACAGATACGCAGTATTTT
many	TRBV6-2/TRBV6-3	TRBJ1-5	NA	CASSYLGQPQHF	TGTGCCAGCAGTTACCTCGGTCAGCCCCAGCATTTT
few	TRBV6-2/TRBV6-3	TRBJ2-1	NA	CASSYSDRSSIDEQFF	TGTGCCAGCAGTTACTCGGACAGATCCTCTATTGATGAGCAGTTCTTC
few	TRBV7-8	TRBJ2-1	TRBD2	CASSTTGLAGGNEQFF	TGTGCCAGCAGCACAACGGGACTAGCGGGAGGCAATGAGCAGTTCTTC
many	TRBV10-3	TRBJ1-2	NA	CAISGTGGYTF	TGTGCCATCAGTGGGACTGGGGGCTACACCTTC
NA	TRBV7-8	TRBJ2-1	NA	CASSIYWGARAGEQFF	TGTGCCAGCAGCATTTATTGGGGTGCGAGGGCGGGTGAGCAGTTCTTC
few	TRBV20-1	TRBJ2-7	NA	CKLGGSHEQYF	TGCAAATTAGGAGGGAGCCACGAGCAGTACTTC
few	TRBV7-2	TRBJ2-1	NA	CASSLVLRDEQFF	TGTGCCAGCAGCTTAGTCCTCCGTGATGAGCAGTTCTTC
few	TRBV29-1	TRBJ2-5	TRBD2	CSAWGAGDLYF	TGCAGCGCCTGGGGAGCGGGGGACTTATACTTC
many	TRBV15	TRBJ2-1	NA	CATSRDRDSSYNEQFF	TGTGCCACCAGCAGAGATCGGGATAGCTCCTACAATGAGCAGTTCTTC
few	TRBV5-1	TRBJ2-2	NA	CASSLGSGLNTGELFF	TGCGCCAGCAGCTTGGGGTCGGGACTCAACACCGGGGAGCTGTTTTTT
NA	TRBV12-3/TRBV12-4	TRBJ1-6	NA	CASSGGVSFPLHF	TGTGCCAGCAGTGGGGGAGTGAGTTTCCCCCTCCACTTT
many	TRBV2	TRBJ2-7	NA	CASSEQSYEQYF	TGTGCCAGCAGTGAACAGTCCTACGAGCAGTACTTC
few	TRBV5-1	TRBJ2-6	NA	CASSSRWSSGANVLTF	TGCGCCAGCAGCTCGCGTTGGTCATCTGGGGCCAACGTCCTGACTTTC
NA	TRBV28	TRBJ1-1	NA	CASSEGGRNTEAFF	TGTGCCAGCAGTGAGGGGGGACGGAACACTGAAGCTTTCTTT
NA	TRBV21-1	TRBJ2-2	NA	CASSTRVNTGELFF	TGTGCCAGCAGCACGCGGGTAAACACCGGGGAGCTGTTTTTT
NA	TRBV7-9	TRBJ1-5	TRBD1	CASSKTGDRGLQPQHF	TGTGCCAGCAGCAAAACCGGGGACAGGGGGCTTCAGCCCCAGCATTTT
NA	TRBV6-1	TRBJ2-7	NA	CASSEGDGYEQYF	TGTGCCAGCAGTGAGGGTGACGGCTACGAGCAGTACTTC
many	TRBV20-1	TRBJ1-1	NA	CSARLGGPETEAFF	TGCAGTGCTAGACTAGGGGGGCCTGAAACTGAAGCTTTCTTT
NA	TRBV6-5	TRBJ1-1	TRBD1	CASSYSRRGHTEAFF	TGTGCCAGCAGTTACTCGAGAAGGGGGCACACTGAAGCTTTCTTT
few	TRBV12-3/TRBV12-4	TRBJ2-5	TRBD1	CASSLNQGVGETQYF	TGTGCCAGCAGTCTGAACCAGGGGGTTGGAGAGACCCAGTACTTC
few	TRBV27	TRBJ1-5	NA	CASSLSSGFYAQPQHF	TGTGCCAGCAGTTTATCGTCAGGGTTCTACGCTCAGCCCCAGCATTTT
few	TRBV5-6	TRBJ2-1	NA	CASSFKRYEQFF	TGTGCCAGCAGCTTTAAGCGATACGAGCAGTTCTTC
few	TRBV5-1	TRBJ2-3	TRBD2	CASSLLPGLAGSTDTQYF	TGCGCCAGCAGCCTACTTCCGGGACTAGCGGGTTCCACAGATACGCAGTATTTT
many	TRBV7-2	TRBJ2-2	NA	CASGSQGGTGELFF	TGTGCCAGCGGGTCACAGGGAGGCACCGGGGAGCTGTTTTTT
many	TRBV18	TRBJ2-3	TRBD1	CASSPTWTGADTQYF	TGTGCCAGCTCACCTACTTGGACAGGGGCAGATACGCAGTATTTT
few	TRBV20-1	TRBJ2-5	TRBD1	CSARDYLRGPQETQYF	TGCAGTGCTAGAGATTACTTAAGGGGGCCCCAAGAGACCCAGTACTTC
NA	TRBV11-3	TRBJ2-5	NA	CASSSPRRGETQYF	TGTGCCAGCAGCTCCCCGCGGCGCGGAGAGACCCAGTACTTC
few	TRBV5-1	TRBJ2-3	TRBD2	CASSKLAGGEDTQYF	TGCGCCAGCAGCAAACTAGCGGGAGGTGAAGATACGCAGTATTTT
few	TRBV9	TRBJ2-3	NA	CASSPRGTTDTQYF	TGTGCCAGCAGCCCTCGGGGTACCACAGATACGCAGTATTTT
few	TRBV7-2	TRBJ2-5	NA	CASSLNWKETQYF	TGTGCCAGCAGCCTAAACTGGAAAGAGACCCAGTACTTC
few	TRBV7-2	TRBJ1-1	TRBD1	CASKIGTANTEAFF	TGTGCCAGCAAAATTGGGACAGCGAACACTGAAGCTTTCTTT
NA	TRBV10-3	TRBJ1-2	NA	CAISIMAGVGYGYTF	TGTGCCATCAGCATCATGGCGGGGGTTGGCTATGGCTACACCTTC
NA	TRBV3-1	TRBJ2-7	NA	CASSQSDRYEQYF	TGTGCCAGCAGCCAAAGTGATCGGTACGAGCAGTACTTC
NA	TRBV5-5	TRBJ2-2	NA	CASSPGIPTGELFF	TGTGCCAGCAGCCCCGGGATCCCCACCGGGGAGCTGTTTTTT
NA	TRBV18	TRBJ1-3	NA	CASSPIPGSSGNTIYF	TGTGCCAGCTCACCAATCCCCGGCAGCTCTGGAAACACCATATATTTT
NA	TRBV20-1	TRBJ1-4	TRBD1	CSAGTGSIEKLFF	TGCAGTGCTGGGACAGGCAGCATTGAAAAACTGTTTTTT
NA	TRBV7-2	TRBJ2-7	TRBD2	CASSFGTSSEQYF	TGTGCCAGCAGCTTCGGGACTAGTAGTGAGCAGTACTTC
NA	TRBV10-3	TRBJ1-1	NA	CAISFPGHNEAFF	TGTGCCATCAGTTTCCCGGGACACAATGAAGCTTTCTTT
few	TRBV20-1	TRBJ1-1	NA	CSAKSPMNTEAFF	TGCAGTGCTAAATCCCCCATGAACACTGAAGCTTTCTTT
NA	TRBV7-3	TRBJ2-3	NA	CASSRSGTSTDTQYF	TGTGCCAGCAGTCGATCCGGGACTAGCACAGATACGCAGTATTTT
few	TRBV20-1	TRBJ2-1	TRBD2	CSASALAGVRNEQFF	TGCAGTGCTTCGGCTCTAGCGGGAGTCAGGAATGAGCAGTTCTTC
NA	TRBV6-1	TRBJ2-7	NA	CASRSGIYEQYF	TGTGCCAGCAGGTCAGGGATCTACGAGCAGTACTTC
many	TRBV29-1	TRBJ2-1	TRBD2	CSVSGTSGMYEQFF	TGCAGCGTTTCCGGGACTAGCGGGATGTATGAGCAGTTCTTC
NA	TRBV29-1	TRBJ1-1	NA	CSVRQWNTEAFF	TGCAGCGTTCGACAGTGGAACACTGAAGCTTTCTTT
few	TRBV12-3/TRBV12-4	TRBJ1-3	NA	CASSSLGGNTIYF	TGTGCCAGCAGTTCTCTGGGGGGAAACACCATATATTTT
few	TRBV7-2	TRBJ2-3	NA	CASSLAPGLTDTQYF	TGTGCCAGCAGCTTAGCCCCTGGCCTTACAGATACGCAGTATTTT
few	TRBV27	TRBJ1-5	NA	CASSASRAPNQPQHF	TGTGCCAGCAGCGCATCACGGGCTCCTAATCAGCCCCAGCATTTT
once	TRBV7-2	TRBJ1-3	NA	CASSRGPSGNTIYF	TGTGCCAGCAGCCGCGGCCCCTCTGGAAACACCATATATTTT
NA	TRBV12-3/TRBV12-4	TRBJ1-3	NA	CASSLMLGNTIYF	TGTGCCAGCAGTTTAATGCTAGGAAACACCATATATTTT
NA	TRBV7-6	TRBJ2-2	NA	CASSLGGWRTGELFF	TGTGCCAGCAGCTTAGGGGGTTGGAGGACCGGGGAGCTGTTTTTT
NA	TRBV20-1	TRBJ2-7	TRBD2	CSAGLDGRSYEQYF	TGCAGTGCTGGACTTGACGGGAGGTCCTACGAGCAGTACTTC
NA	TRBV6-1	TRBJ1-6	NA	CASSPRGGLNSPLHF	TGTGCCAGCAGTCCGCGGGGGGGCCTTAATTCACCCCTCCACTTT
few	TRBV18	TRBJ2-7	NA	CASSPIDSYEQYF	TGTGCCAGCTCACCTATCGACTCCTACGAGCAGTACTTC
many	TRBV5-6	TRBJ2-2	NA	CASSLRLNTGELFF	TGTGCCAGCAGCCTCCGTTTGAACACCGGGGAGCTGTTTTTT